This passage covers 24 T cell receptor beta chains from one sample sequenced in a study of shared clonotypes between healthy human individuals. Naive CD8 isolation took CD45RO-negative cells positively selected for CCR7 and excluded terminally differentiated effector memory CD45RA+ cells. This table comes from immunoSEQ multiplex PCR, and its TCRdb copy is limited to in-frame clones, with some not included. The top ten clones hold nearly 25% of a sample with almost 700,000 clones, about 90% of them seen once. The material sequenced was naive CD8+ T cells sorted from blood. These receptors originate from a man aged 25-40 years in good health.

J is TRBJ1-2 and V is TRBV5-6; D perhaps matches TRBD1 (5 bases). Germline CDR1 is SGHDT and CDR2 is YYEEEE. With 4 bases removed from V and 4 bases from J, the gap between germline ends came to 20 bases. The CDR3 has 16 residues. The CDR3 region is CASSALKGIHLYGYTF. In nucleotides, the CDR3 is TGTGCCAGCAGCGCCTTGAAGGGGATCCACCTCTATGGCTACACCTTC.

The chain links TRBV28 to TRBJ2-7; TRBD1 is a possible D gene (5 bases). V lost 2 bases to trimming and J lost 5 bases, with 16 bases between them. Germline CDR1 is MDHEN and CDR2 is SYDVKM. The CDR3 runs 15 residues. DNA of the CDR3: TGTGCCAGCAGTTTACCCAGGGTTTCTGCCCACGAGCAGTACTTC. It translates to CASSLPRVSAHEQYF.

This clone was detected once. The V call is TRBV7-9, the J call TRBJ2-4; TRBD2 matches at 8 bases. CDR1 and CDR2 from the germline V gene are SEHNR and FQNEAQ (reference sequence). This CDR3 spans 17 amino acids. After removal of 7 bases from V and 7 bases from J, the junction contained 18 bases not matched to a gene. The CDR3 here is CASTDSRAGAGLNIQYF. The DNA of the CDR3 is TGTGCCAGCACCGACTCGAGAGCGGGAGCCGGGTTGAACATTCAGTACTTC.

The CDR3 region is CASSPGQVSPTNEKLFF. CDR3 nucleotide sequence: TGTGCCAGCTCCCCAGGACAGGTGTCTCCAACTAATGAAAAACTGTTTTTT. The genes are TRBV18 and TRBJ1-4, with 7 bases lining up with TRBD1. The germline gives CDR1 KGHSH, CDR2 LQKENI. The CDR3 consists of 17 residues. V gave up 6 bases and J gave up 0 bases; unmatched junction bases: 10.

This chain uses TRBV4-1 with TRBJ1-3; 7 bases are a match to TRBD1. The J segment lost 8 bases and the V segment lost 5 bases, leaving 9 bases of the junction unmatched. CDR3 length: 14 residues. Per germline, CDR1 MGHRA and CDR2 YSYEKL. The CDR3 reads CASSTGQVWDTIYF. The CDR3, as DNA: TGCGCCAGCAGCACCGGACAGGTTTGGGACACCATATATTTT.

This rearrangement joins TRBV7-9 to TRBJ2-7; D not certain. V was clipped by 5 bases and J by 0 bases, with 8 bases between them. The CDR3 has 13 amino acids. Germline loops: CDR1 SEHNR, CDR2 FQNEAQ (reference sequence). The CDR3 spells CASSPSDSYEQYF. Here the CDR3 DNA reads TGTGCCAGCAGCCCCTCAGACTCCTACGAGCAGTACTTC.

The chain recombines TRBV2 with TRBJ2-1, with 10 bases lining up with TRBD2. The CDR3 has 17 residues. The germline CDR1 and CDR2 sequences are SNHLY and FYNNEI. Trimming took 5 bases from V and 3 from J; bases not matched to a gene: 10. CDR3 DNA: TGTGCCAGCAGTTCCTCCCTAGCGGGGGAAAGCTACAATGAGCAGTTCTTC. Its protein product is CASSSSLAGESYNEQFF. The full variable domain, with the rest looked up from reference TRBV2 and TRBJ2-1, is EPEVTQTPSHQVTQMGQEVILRCVPISNHLYFYWYRQILGQKVEFLVSFYNNEISEKSEIFDDQFSVERPDGSNFTLKIRSTKLEDSAMYFCASSSSLAGESYNEQFFGPGTRLTVL.

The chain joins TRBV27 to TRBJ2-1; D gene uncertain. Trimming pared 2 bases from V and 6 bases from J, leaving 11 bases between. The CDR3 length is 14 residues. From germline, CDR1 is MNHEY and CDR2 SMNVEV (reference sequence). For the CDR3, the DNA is TGTGCCAGCAGTTTAGCTGGTTCCCCCAATGAGCAGTTCTTC. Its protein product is CASSLAGSPNEQFF.

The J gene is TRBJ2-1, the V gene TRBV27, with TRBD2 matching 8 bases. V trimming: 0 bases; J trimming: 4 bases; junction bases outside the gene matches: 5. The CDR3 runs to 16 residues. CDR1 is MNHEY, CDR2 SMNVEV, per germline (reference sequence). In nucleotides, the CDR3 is TGTGCCAGCAGTTTATCGAGCGGGAGCGTTTACAATGAGCAGTTCTTC. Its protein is CASSLSSGSVYNEQFF.

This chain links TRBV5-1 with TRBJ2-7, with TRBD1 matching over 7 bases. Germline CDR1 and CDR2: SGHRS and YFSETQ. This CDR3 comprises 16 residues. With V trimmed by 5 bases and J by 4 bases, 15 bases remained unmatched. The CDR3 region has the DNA TGCGCCAGCAGTTCCGCAACAGGGGAGATTGGGTACGAGCAGTACTTC. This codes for CASSSATGEIGYEQYF.

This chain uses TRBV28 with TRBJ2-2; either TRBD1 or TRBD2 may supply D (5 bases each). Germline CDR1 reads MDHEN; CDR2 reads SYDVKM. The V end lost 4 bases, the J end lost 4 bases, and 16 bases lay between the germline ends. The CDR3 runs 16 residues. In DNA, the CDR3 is TGTGCCAGCAGTTCTCCCGGGACCCGGGGCACCGGGGAGCTGTTTTTT. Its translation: CASSSPGTRGTGELFF.

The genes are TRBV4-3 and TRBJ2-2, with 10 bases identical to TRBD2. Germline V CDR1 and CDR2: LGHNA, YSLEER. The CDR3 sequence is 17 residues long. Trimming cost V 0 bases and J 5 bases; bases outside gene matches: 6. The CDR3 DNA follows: TGCGCCAGCAGCCAAGATATAGCGGGAGGAGGTACCGGGGAGCTGTTTTTT. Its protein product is CASSQDIAGGGTGELFF.

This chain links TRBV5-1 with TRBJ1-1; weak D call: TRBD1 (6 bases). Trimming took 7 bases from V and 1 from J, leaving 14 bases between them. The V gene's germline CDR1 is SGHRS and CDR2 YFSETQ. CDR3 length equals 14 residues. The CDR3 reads CASVTGSENTEAFF. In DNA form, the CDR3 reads TGCGCCAGCGTCACAGGGAGCGAGAACACTGAAGCTTTCTTT.

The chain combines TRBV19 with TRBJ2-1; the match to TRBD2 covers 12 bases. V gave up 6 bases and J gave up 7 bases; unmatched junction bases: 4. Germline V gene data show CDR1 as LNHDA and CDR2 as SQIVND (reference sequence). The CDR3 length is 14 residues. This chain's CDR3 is CASSRTSGINEQFF. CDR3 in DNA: TGTGCCAGTAGCCGGACTAGCGGGATTAATGAGCAGTTCTTC.

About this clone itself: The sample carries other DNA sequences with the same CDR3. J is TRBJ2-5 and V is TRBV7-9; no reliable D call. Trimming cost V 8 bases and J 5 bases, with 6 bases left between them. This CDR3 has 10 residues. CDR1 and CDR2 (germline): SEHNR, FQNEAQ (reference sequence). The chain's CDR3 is CASGRETQYF. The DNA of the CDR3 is TGTGCCAGCGGCCGGGAGACCCAGTACTTC. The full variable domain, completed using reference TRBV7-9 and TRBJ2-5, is DTGVSQNPRHKITKRGQNVTFRCDPISEHNRLYWYRQTLGQGPEFLTYFQNEAQLEKSRLLSDRFSAERPKGSFSTLEIQRTEQGDSAMYLCASGRETQYFGPGTRLLVL.

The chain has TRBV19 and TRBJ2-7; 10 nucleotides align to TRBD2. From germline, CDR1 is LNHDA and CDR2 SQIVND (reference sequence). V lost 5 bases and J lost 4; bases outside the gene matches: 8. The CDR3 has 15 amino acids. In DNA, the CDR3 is TGTGCCAGTAGTCACCCGGCTAGCGGGAGTTACGAGCAGTACTTC. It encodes CASSHPASGSYEQYF. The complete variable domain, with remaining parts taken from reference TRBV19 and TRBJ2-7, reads DGGITQSPKYLFRKEGQNVTLSCEQNLNHDAMYWYRQDPGQGLRLIYYSQIVNDFQKGDIAEGYSVSREKKESFPLTVTSAQKNPTAFYLCASSHPASGSYEQYFGPGTRLTVT.

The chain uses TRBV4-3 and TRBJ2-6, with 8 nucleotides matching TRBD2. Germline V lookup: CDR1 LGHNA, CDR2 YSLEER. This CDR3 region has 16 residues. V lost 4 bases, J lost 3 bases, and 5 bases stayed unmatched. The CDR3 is CASSPRLASGANVLTF. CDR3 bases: TGCGCCAGCAGCCCCCGACTAGCGAGTGGGGCCAACGTCCTGACTTTC.

CDR3 nucleotides: TGTGCCAGCAGTTACTCCCGGGACAGGGCGTTTTATGAGCAGTTCTTC. It codes for CASSYSRDRAFYEQFF. The chain is built from TRBV6-6 and TRBJ2-1; 9 bases line up with TRBD1. The length of the CDR3 is 16 residues. The V gene end was trimmed by 0 bases and the J gene end by 8 bases; junction bases not matched to a gene: 8. Germline lookup yields CDR1 MNHNY and CDR2 SVGAGI (reference sequence).

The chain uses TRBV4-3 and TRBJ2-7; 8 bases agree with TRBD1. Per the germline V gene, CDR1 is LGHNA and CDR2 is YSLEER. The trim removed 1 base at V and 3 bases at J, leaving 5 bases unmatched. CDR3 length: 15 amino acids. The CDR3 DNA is TGCGCCAGCAGCCAAGGCCGGGACAGGTACTACGAGCAGTACTTC. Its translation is CASSQGRDRYYEQYF.

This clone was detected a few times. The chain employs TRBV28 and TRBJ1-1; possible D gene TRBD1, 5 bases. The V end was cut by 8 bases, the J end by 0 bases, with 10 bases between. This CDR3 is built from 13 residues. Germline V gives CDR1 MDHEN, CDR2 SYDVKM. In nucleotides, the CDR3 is TGTGCCAGCCGTCCGGACATGAACACTGAAGCTTTCTTT. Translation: CASRPDMNTEAFF.

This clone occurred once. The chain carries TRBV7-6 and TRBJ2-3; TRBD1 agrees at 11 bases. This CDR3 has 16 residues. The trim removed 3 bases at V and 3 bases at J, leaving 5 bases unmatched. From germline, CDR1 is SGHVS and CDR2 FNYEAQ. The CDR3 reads CASSLEGTGGTDTQYF. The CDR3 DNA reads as TGTGCCAGCAGCTTGGAGGGGACAGGGGGTACAGATACGCAGTATTTT.

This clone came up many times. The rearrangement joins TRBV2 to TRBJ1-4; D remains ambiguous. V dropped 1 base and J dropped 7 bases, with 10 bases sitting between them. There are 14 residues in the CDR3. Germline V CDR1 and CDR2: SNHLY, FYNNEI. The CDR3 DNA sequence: TGTGCCAGCAGTGAAGGGGTAGAGGTTGAAAAACTGTTTTTT. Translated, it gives CASSEGVEVEKLFF.

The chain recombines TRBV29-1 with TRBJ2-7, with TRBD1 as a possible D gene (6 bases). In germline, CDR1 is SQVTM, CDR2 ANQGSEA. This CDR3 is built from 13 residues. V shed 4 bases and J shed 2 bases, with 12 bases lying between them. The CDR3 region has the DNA TGCAGCGTTGGATGGGACACCACCTACGAGCAGTACTTC. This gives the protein CSVGWDTTYEQYF.

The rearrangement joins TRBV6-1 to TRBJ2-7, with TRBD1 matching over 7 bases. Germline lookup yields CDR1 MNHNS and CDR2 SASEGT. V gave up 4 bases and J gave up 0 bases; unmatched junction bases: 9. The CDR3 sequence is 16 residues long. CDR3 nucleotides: TGTGCCAGCAGTGGTTTACGGGACAGAGACTCCTACGAGCAGTACTTC. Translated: CASSGLRDRDSYEQYF.